Listed here is a single T cell receptor (beta chain). Its specificity is unknown. Generation of bulk TCR libraries relied on previously described methods and listed TCR primers. TCRdb processed the PCR reads anew with MiXCR; each CDR3 protein has one entry. The profile covers about half a million distinct CDR3 sequences, with around 23% appearing a single time and under 0.85% taken by the ten largest. Germline CDR1 SGHTS, CDR2 YDEGEE. This CDR3 contains 13 residues. Trimming shortened V by 3 bases and J by 6 bases, and 13 bases separated the two germline ends. The data belong to a study of molecular identifiers for immune sequencing clone quantification. General study points: Whereas naive cells kept under 1% of molecules in clones above 20 RNA copies, such clones held over 98% in effectors.

The TCR sequence derives from a human donor in good health. Some libraries in this study had Jurkat cell RNA spiked in. The chain couples TRBV5-8 to TRBJ2-7; perhaps TRBD1 as D (6 bases). The sample taken for sequencing was naive CD8+ T cells from blood, with Jurkat cell RNA spiked in. The subset was: FACS-sorted CD8+CD4-CCR7+CD45RA+ naive T cells. CDR3 protein: CASSWWQGTEQYF. The CDR3 DNA reads as TGTGCCAGCAGCTGGTGGCAGGGGACCGAGCAGTACTTC.